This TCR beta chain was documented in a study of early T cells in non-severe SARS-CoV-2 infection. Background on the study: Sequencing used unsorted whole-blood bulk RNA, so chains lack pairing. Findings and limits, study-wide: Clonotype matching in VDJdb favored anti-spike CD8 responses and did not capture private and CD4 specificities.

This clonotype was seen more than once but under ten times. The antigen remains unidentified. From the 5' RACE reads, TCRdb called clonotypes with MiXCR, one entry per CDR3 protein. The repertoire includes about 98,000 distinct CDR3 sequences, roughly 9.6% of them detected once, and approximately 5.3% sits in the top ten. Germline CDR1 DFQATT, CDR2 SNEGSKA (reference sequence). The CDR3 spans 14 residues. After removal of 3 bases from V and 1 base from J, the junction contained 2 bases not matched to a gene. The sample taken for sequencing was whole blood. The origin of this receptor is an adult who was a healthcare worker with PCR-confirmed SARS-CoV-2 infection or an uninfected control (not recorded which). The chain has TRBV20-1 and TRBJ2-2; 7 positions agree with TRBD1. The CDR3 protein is CSASRQGNTGELFF. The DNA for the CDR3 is TGCAGTGCTAGTAGACAGGGGAACACCGGGGAGCTGTTTTTT.